The entry below gives a single TCR beta chain sequence along with its context. The antigen is undetermined. Clones were sequenced by immunoSEQ multiplex PCR, and TCRdb holds only the in-frame ones, with some missing. Of approximately 39,000 clones detected, 78% appear once; the ten largest clones hold around 8.1%. The data were taken from a study of T cells after posttransplantation cyclophosphamide. Study-level results: TRB clonality was highly associated with recipient CMV seropositivity and reactivation. Tissue-infiltrating T cells from skin or gut overlapped little with blood T cells.

CDR1 and CDR2 from the germline V gene are MNHNS and SASEGT. Trimming pared 2 bases from V and 5 bases from J, leaving 15 bases between. The CDR3 extends over 15 amino acids. Cyclophosphamide on days +3 and +4 followed busulfan-fludarabine conditioning and a marrow graft. The sequence derives from a female patient between 35 and 55 years old who received an allogeneic stem cell transplant from a related donor, was CMV-positive, and had no GVHD. Some T cells may be transferred from the graft donor. The material was CD4+ T cells sorted from blood, obtained 1,700 to 2,000 days after a stem cell transplant with posttransplant cyclophosphamide. This chain uses TRBV6-1 with TRBJ1-1; D perhaps matches TRBD1 (5 bases). The CDR3 nucleotides read TGTGCCAGCAGTGAACTCCAGGGCCTCGGAACTGAAGCTTTCTTT. It encodes CASSELQGLGTEAFF.